Detailed here is one TCR beta chain. The CDR3 contains 15 residues. The V gene's germline CDR1 is ENHRY and CDR2 SYGVKD. Trimming removed 4 bases at V and 0 bases at J, with 9 bases between. These data belong to a study of control samples from healthy donors and cancer patients. TCRdb keeps only in-frame clones here, not all; method: immunoSEQ multiplex PCR. The sample consists of 45,000 to 60,000 clones, around nine tenths of them appearing once. The chain is built from TRBV10-3 and TRBJ2-2, with D perhaps matching TRBD2 (6 bases). The sequence was collected from a man aged 25 to 40 with colorectal cancer. Source material: PBMCs. CDR3 amino acids: CAISGGLPNTGELFF. The CDR3 DNA reads TGTGCCATCAGTGGGGGACTTCCGAACACCGGGGAGCTGTTTTTT.